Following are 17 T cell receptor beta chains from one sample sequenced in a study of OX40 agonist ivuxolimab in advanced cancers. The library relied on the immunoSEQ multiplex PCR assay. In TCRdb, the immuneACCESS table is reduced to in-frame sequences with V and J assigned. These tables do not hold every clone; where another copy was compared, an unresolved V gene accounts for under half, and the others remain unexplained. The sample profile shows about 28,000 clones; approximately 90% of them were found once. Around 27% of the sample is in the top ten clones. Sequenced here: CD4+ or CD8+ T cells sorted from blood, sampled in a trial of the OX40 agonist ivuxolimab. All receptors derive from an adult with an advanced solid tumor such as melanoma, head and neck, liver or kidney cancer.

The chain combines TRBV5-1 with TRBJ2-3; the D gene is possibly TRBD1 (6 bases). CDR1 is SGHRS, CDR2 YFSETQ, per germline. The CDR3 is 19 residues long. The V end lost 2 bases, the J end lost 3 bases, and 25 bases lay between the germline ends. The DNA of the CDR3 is TGCGCCAGCAGCTTCCCATCACGGTCGACAGGCGTCTCGACAGATACGCAGTATTTT. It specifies CASSFPSRSTGVSTDTQYF.

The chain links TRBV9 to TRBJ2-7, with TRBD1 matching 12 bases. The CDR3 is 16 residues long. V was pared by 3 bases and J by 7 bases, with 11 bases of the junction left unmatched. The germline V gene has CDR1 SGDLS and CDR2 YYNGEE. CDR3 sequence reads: CASSADGTGGAGEQYF. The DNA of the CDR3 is TGTGCCAGCAGCGCCGATGGGACAGGGGGCGCGGGGGAGCAGTACTTC. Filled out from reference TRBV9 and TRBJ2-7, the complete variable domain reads DSGVTQTPKHLITATGQRVTLRCSPRSGDLSVYWYQQSLDQGLQFLIQYYNGEERAKGNILERFSAQQFPDLHSELNLSSLELGDSALYFCASSADGTGGAGEQYFGPGTRLTVT.

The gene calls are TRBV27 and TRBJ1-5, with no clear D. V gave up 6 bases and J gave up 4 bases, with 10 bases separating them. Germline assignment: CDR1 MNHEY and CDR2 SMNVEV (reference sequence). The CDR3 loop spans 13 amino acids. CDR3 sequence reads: CASSPGRNQPQHF. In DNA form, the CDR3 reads TGTGCCAGCAGCCCCGGGCGGAATCAGCCCCAGCATTTT.

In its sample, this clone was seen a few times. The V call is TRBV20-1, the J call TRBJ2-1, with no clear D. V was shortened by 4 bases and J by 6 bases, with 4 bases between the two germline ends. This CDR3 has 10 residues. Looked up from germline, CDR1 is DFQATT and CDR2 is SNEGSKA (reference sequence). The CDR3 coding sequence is TGCAGTGCTATTATCAATGAGCAGTTCTTC. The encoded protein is CSAIINEQFF.

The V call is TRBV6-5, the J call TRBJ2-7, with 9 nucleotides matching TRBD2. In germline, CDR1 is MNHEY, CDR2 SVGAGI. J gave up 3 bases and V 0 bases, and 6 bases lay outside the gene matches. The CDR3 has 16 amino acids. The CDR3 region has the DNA TGTGCCAGCAGTTACTCGAGGACTAGCGTACACTACGAGCAGTACTTC. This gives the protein CASSYSRTSVHYEQYF.

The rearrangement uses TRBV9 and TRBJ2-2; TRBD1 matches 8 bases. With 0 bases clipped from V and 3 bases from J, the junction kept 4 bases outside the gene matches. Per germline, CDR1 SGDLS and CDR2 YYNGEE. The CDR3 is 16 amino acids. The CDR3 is CASSVGQGMDTGELFF. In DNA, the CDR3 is TGTGCCAGCAGCGTAGGACAGGGGATGGACACCGGGGAGCTGTTTTTT.

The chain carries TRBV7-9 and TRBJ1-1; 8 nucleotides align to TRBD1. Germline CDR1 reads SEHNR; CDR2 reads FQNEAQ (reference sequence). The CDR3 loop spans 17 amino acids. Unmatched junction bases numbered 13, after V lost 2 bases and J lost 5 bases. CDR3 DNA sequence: TGTGCCAGCAGCTTAAGCTCGGGCAGGGGGCGTCAGACTGAAGCTTTCTTT. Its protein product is CASSLSSGRGRQTEAFF.

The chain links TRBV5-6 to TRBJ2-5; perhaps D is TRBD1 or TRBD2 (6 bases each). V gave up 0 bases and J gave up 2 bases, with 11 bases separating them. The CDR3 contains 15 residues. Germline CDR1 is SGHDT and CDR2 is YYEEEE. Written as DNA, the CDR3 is TGTGCCAGCAGCTTGGTACGGGGGCGACAAGAGACCCAGTACTTC. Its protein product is CASSLVRGRQETQYF.

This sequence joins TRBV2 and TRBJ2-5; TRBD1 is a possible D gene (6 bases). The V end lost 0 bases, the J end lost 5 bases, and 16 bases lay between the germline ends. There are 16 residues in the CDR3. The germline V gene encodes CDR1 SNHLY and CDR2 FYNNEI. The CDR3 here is CASSEAGTFGRETQYF. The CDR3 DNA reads TGTGCCAGCAGTGAAGCTGGGACATTTGGGCGGGAGACCCAGTACTTC.

The CDR3 DNA is TGTGCCAGCAGCCCGGACTGGAACACCATATATTTT. Translating it yields CASSPDWNTIYF. This rearrangement joins TRBV7-6 to TRBJ1-3, with unresolved D. The CDR3 length is 12 residues. Germline V gene lookup returns CDR1 SGHVS and CDR2 FNYEAQ. Deletions cut 5 bases from V and 7 bases from J, with 9 bases between. Variable domain in full (rest from reference TRBV7-6 and TRBJ1-3): GAGVSQSPRYKVTKRGQDVALRCDPISGHVSLYWYRQALGQGPEFLTYFNYEAQQDKSGLPNDRFSAERPEGSISTLTIQRTEQRDSAMYRCASSPDWNTIYFGEGSWLTVV.

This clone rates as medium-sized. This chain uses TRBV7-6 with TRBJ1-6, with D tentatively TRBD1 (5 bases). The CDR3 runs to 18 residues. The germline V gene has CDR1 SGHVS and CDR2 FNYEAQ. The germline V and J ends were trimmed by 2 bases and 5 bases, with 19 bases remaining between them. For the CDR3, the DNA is TGTGCCAGCAGCTTAAACGCAGGAGGGGTTCGGGATAATTCACCCCTCCACTTT. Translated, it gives CASSLNAGGVRDNSPLHF.

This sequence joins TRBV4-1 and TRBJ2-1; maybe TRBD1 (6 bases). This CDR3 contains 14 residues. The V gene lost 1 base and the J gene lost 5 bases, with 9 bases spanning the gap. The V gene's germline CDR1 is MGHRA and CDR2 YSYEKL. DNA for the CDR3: TGCGCCAGCAGCCAAGTAGGGGGTCACAATGAGCAGTTCTTC. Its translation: CASSQVGGHNEQFF.

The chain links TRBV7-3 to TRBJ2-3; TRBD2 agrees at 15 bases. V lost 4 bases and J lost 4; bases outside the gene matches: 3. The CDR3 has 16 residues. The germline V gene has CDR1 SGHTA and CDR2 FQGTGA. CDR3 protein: CASSSGLAGGSDTQYF. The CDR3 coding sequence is TGTGCCAGCAGCTCCGGACTAGCGGGGGGGTCAGATACGCAGTATTTT.

CDR3 sequence (DNA): TGTGCCAGCAGTGGGGGGACTGAAGCTTTCTTT. It yields the protein CASSGGTEAFF. The chain is built from TRBV6-5 and TRBJ1-1; a weak D match, TRBD1 (5 bases). Trimming cost V 5 bases and J 5 bases, with 6 bases left between them. Germline V gene sequence: CDR1 MNHEY, CDR2 SVGAGI. The CDR3 covers 11 residues.

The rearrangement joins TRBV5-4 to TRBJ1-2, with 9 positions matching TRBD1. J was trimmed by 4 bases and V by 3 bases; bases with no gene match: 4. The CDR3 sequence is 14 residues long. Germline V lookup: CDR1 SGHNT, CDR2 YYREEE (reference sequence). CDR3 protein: CASSSGTGSYGYTF. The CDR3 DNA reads TGTGCCAGCAGCTCCGGGACAGGGAGCTATGGCTACACCTTC.

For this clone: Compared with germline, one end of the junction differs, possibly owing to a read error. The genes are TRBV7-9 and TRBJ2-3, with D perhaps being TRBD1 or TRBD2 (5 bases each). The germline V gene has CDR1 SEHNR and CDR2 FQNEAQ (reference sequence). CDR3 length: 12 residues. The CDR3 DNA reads TGTGCCAGCAGCTTTGATAACGGGGCAAGAAATTTT. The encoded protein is CASSFDNGARNF.

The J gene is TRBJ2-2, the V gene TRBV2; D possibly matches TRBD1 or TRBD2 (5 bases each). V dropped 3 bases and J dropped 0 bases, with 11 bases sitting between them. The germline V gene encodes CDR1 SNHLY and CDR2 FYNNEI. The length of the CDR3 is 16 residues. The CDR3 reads CASSDWRGANTGELFF. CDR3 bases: TGTGCCAGCAGTGACTGGAGAGGGGCGAACACCGGGGAGCTGTTTTTT.